This TCR beta chain was retrieved from a study of T cells in Graves' hyperthyroidism and ophthalmopathy. Study conclusions and caveats: Among clonotypes expanded in thyroid above 0.001, most were also found in blood. The authors' 13 V-J model separated ophthalmopathy from stable hyperthyroidism.

Each diagnosis was grounded in clinical symptoms, serum thyroxine and TRAb, thyroid ultrasound, and orbital computed tomography. CDR3 length: 16 residues. V trimming: 0 bases; J trimming: 2 bases; junction bases outside the gene matches: 4. The germline CDR1 and CDR2 sequences are SGHNT and YYREEE (reference sequence). In its sample, this clonotype was seen a few times. The antigen remains undetermined. There were TCR beta CDR3 regions amplified from RNA transcripts. The TCR CDR3 was amplified in a first-round RT-PCR using the HTBI primer set. MiXCR, applied by TCRdb to the multiplex PCR reads, yields one record per CDR3 protein. The sample consists of under 400,000 distinct CDR3 sequences, roughly 25% of them appearing once.

This chain connects TRBV5-4 to TRBJ2-1; 8 nucleotides match TRBD1. This receptor was obtained from a man aged 50 to 60 with Graves' hyperthyroidism. Source material: blood. Here the CDR3 DNA reads TGTGCCAGCAGCTTGGGCGACAGGGGAACCTACAATGAGCAGTTCTTC. It encodes CASSLGDRGTYNEQFF. Variable domain in full (rest from reference TRBV5-4 and TRBJ2-1): ETGVTQSPTHLIKTRGQQVTLRCSSQSGHNTVSWYQQALGQGPQFIFQYYREEENGRGNFPPRFSGLQFPNYSSELNVNALELDDSALYLCASSLGDRGTYNEQFFGPGTRLTVL.